What follows describes a single T cell receptor beta chain. Its target antigen remains unknown. No much larger clonotype is one base removed from it; base qualities were not supplied. TCRbeta CDR3 regions were amplified from genomic DNA by means of the immunoSEQ Assay, a bias-controlled multiplex PCR. The source study handled its data this way. Nucleated cell counts per sample were estimated from amplification of reference gene primers within the assay. To quantify the absolute abundance of each unique TCRbeta CDR3 rearrangement, sequence reads were collapsed and filtered. For each sample, productive Simpson clonality was calculated by taking the square root of Simpson's diversity index across productive rearrangements. This is the immuneACCESS table as TCRdb keeps it, with only in-frame sequences that have V and J called. A part of the clones is gone; compared with another copy, unresolved V genes explain less than half, and the rest is unexplained. Clone size and V and J calls were adopted from that table, with D and trimming inferred from the DNA. This sample comprises 250,000 or so clones, 85% to 90% of them detected only once. The ten largest make up about 4.6% of the sample.

Trimming takes 10 bases from V and 7 bases from J, and the germline ends sit 14 bases apart. The cysteine opens and the phenylalanine closes a CDR3 of 12 amino acids. The entry retains the CDR3 DNA only, 36 bases that are in frame from base 1. CDR1 and CDR2 (ENHRY, SYGVKD) derive from the germline V gene. This entry belongs to a study of blood T cell repertoires in COVID-19 (dated by TCRdb to the early 2020s). For the study in its entirety: Samples from collaborators originated in the United States, Italy and Spain and spanned both the acute and convalescent phases of COVID-19. Deeply sampled blood TCRbeta repertoires from subjects exposed to, actively infected with, or recovered from COVID-19 were included in the dataset. The repertoires were released in a freely available public database intended as a resource for research on the immune response to SARS-CoV-2. The material from the prospective study consisted of cDNA or gDNA derived from T cells, B-cell-depleted T cells, or PBMCs. Nearly every sample came with metadata listing a de-identified subject ID, COVID-19 status, age in years and sex. Samples came from the ongoing ImmuneRACE study (first 160 participants) plus 1,254 subjects from 6 global collaborators. Where available, HLA class I and class II types were taken from metadata supplied by the sample provider and were not determined by assay-based typing. Paper-wide results and their limitations: How much clinical and demographic metadata was included differed by source and by participant, and the metadata was provided uncurated.

Samples from volunteer blood donors who had recovered from COVID-19 were contributed by a second Seattle source. Collaborating institutions collected whole blood in K2EDTA tubes following their own protocols. For TCRbeta analysis, collaborators shipped samples as frozen whole blood, isolated PBMCs, or DNA extracted from either of those sample types. The sample taken for sequencing was peripheral blood. The chain was built from TRBV10-3 and TRBJ1-5; a tentative D call is TRBD1 (5 bases match). The receptor was isolated from a woman between 40 and 50 years old who had recovered from COVID-19. Read as DNA, the sequence is TGTGCCACCGGGGGGGAGGGCCAGCCCCAGCATTTT. This gives the protein CATGGEGQPQHF.